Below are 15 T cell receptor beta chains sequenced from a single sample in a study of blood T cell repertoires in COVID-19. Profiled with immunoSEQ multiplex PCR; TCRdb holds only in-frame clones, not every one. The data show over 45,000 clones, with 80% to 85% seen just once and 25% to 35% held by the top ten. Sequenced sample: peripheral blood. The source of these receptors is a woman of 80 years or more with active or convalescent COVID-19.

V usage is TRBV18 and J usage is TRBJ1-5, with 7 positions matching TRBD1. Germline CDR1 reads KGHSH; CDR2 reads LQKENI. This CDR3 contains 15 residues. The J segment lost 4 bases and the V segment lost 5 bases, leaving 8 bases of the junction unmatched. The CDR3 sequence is CASSTQGVGNQPQHF. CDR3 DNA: TGTGCCAGCTCAACTCAGGGGGTAGGGAATCAGCCCCAGCATTTT.

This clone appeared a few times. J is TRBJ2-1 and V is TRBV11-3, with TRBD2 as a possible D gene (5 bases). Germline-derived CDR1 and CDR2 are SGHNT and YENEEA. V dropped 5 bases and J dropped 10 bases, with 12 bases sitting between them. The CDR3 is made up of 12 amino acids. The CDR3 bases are TGTGCCAGCAGCGGTGCGGGTAGGGAGCAGTTCTTC. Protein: CASSGAGREQFF.

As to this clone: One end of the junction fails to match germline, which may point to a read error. The CDR3 spells CASSLETSGGQGELSF. The CDR3 bases are TGTGCCAGCAGCTTAGAGACTAGCGGGGGGCAGGGGGAGCTGTCTTTT. The chain combines TRBV7-2 with TRBJ2-2; 13 positions agree with TRBD2. Germline V CDR1 and CDR2: SGHTA, FQGNSA. CDR3 length: 16 amino acids.

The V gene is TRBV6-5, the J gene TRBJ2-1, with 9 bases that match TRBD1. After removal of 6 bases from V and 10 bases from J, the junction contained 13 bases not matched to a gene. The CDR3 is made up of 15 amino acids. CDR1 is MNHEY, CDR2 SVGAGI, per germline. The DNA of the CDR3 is TGTGCCAGCAGACCAGACAGGGGGTGGTCAAGGGAGCAGTTCTTC. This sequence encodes CASRPDRGWSREQFF.

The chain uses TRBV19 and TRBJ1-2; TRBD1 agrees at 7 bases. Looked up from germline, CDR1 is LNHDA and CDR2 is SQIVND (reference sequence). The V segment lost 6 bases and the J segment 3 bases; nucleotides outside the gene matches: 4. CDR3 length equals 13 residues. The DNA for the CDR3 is TGTGCCAGTAGAAATACAGGGGACTATGGCTACACCTTC. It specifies CASRNTGDYGYTF.

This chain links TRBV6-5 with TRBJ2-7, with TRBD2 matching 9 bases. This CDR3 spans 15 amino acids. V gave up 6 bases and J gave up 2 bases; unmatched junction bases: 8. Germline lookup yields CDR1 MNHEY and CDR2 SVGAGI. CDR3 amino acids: CASSSPSGVTYEQYF. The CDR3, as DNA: TGTGCCAGCAGCTCCCCTAGCGGGGTTACCTACGAGCAGTACTTC.

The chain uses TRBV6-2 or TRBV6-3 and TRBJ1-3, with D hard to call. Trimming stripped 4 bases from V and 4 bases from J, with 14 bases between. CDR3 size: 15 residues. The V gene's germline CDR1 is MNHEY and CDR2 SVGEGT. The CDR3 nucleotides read TGTGCCAGCAGTTCAAGACACGGAAGAGGAAACACCATATATTTT. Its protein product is CASSSRHGRGNTIYF.

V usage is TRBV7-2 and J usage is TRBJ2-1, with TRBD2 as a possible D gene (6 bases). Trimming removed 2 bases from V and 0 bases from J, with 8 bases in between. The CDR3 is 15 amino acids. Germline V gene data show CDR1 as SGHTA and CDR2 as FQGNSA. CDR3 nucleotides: TGTGCCAGCAGCTTATTCGGGGGCTCCTACAATGAGCAGTTCTTC. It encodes CASSLFGGSYNEQFF.

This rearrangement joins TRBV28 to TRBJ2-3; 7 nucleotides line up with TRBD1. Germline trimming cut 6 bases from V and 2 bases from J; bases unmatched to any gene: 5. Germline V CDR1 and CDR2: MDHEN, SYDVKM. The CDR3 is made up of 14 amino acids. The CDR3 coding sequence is TGTGCCAGCAGACCTGGGACAGTCACAGATACGCAGTATTTT. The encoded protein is CASRPGTVTDTQYF.

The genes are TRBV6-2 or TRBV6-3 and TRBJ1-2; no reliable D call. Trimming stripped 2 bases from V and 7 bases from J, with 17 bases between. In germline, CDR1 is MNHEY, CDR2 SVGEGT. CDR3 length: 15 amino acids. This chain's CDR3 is CASSYAGRRISGYTF. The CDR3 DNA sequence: TGTGCCAGCAGTTACGCAGGAAGGCGAATTTCTGGCTACACCTTC.

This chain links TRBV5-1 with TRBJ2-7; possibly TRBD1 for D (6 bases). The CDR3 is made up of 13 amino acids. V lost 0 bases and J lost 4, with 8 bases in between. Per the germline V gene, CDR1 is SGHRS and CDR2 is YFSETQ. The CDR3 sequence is CASSLAGVYEQYF. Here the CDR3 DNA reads TGCGCCAGCAGCTTGGCAGGGGTTTACGAGCAGTACTTC.

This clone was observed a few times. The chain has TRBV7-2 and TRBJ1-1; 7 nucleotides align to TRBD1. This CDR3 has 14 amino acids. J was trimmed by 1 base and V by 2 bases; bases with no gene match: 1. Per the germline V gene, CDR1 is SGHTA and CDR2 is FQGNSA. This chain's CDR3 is CASSLRQGNTEAFF. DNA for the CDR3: TGTGCCAGCAGCTTACGACAGGGGAACACTGAAGCTTTCTTT.

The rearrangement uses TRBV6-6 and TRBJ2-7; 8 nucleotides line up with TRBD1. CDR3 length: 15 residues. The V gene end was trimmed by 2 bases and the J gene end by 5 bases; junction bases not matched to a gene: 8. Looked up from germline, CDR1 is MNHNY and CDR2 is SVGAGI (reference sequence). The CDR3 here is CASSYMGTGADEQYF. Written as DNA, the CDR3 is TGTGCCAGCAGTTACATGGGGACAGGAGCCGACGAGCAGTACTTC.

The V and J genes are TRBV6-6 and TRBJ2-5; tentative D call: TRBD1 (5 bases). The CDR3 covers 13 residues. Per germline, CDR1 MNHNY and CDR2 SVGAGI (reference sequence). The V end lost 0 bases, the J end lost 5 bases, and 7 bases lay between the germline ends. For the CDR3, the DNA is TGTGCCAGCAGTTACTCGAAGGGGGAGACCCAGTACTTC. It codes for CASSYSKGETQYF.

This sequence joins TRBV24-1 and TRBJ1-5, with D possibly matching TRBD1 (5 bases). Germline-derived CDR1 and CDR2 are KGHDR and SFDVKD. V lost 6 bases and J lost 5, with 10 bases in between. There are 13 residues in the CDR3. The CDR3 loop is CATSRRGHQPQHF. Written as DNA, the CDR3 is TGTGCCACCAGTAGAAGGGGTCATCAGCCCCAGCATTTT.